The present TCR beta chain was sequenced within a study of control samples from healthy donors and cancer patients. This CDR3 region has 15 residues. The germline V and J ends were trimmed by 5 bases and 2 bases, with 16 bases remaining between them. CDR1 and CDR2 (germline): LNHDA, SQIVND (reference sequence). Data came from immunoSEQ multiplex PCR; TCRdb stores just in-frame clones and leaves some out. The sample includes 40,000 to 55,000 clones, over 85% of them seen just once. J is TRBJ2-7 and V is TRBV19, with D hard to call. This receptor was identified in a man aged 40-49 years with colorectal cancer. Sequenced: PBMCs. CDR3 in amino acids: CASSPYLVFAYEQYF. Here the CDR3 DNA reads TGTGCCAGTAGTCCCTATCTAGTGTTTGCCTACGAGCAGTACTTC.